This TCR beta chain appears in the sequencing data of a study of T cells in Graves' hyperthyroidism and ophthalmopathy. With 7 bases removed from V and 0 bases from J, the gap between germline ends came to 10 bases. The CDR3 runs 14 residues. The germline V gene encodes CDR1 ENHRY and CDR2 SYGVKD. Whole-study results and caveats: Most expanded thyroid clonotypes above 0.001 also appeared in blood.

This clonotype was detected a few times. Its antigen is not identified. Amplification of TCR beta CDR3 regions was performed using RNA transcripts as template. HTBI primers drove first-round RT-PCR of the TCR CDR3. TCRdb called the multiplex PCR reads again in MiXCR, with one record for every CDR3 protein. This sample has approximately 370,000 distinct CDR3 sequences, with 15% to 20% found just once. The clonotype originates from a woman aged 25 to 39 with Graves' hyperthyroidism that later progressed to Graves' ophthalmopathy. The chain is built from TRBV10-3 and TRBJ1-3; D remains unclear. Input material: blood. The CDR3 loop reads CAITSEISGNTIYF. Here the CDR3 DNA reads TGTGCCATCACCTCCGAAATCTCTGGAAACACCATATATTTT.